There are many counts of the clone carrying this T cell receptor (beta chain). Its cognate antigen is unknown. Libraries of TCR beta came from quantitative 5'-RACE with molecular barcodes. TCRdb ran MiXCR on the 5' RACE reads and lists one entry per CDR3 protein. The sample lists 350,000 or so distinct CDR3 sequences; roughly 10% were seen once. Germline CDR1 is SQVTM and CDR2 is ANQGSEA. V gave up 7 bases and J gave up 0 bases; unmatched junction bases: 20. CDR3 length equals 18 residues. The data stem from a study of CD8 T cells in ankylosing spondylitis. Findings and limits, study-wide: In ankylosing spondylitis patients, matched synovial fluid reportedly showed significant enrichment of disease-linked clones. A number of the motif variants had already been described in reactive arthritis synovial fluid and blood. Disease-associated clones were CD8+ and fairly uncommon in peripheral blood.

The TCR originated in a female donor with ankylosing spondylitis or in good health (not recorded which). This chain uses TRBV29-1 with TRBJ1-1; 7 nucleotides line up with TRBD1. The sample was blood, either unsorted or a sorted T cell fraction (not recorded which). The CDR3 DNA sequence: TGCAGCGGGGTTCCCATACCGGGACAGCATCTCATGAACACTGAAGCTTTCTTT. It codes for CSGVPIPGQHLMNTEAFF.